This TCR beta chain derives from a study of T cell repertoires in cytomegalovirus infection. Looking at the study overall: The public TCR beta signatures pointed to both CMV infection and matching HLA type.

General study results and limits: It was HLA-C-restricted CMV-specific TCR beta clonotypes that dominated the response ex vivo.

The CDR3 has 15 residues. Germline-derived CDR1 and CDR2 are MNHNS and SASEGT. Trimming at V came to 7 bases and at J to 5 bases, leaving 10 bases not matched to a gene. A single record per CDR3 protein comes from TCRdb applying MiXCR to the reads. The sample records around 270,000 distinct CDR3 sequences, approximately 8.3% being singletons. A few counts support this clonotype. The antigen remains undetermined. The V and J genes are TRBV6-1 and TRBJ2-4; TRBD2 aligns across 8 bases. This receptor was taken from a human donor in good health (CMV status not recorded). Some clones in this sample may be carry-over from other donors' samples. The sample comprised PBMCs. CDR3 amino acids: CASKGSGGGENIQYF. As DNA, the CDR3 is TGTGCCAGCAAAGGTTCGGGGGGGGGCGAAAACATTCAGTACTTC.